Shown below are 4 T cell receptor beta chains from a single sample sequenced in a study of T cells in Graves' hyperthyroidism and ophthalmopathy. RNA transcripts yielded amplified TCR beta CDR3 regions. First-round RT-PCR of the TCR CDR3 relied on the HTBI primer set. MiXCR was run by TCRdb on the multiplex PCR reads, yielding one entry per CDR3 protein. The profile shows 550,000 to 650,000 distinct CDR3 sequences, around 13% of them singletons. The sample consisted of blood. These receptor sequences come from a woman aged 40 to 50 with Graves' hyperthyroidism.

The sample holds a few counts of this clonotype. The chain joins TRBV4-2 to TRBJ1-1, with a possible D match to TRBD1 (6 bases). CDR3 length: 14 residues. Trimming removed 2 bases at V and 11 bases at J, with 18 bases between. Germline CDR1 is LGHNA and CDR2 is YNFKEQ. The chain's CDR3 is CASSQPVPGHFAFF. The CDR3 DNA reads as TGTGCCAGCAGCCAACCTGTCCCGGGACATTTTGCTTTCTTT.

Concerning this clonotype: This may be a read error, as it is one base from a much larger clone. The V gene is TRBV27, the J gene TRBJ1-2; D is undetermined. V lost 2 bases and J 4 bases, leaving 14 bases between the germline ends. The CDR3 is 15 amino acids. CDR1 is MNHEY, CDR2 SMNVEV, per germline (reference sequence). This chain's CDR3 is CASSLPPLKAYGYTF. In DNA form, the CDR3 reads TGTGCCAGCAGTTTACCTCCCCTGAAGGCCTATGGCTACACCTTC.

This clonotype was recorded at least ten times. The CDR3 DNA reads TGCAGCGTCGCGGGACTCCCCGCTTCCTACGAGCAGTACTTC. This translates into CSVAGLPASYEQYF. The rearrangement uses TRBV29-1 and TRBJ2-7, with a weak D call TRBD2 (6 bases). Looked up from germline, CDR1 is SQVTM and CDR2 is ANQGSEA. The ends were cut back, 6 bases at V and 1 base at J, with 16 bases in the middle. The CDR3 extends over 14 amino acids.

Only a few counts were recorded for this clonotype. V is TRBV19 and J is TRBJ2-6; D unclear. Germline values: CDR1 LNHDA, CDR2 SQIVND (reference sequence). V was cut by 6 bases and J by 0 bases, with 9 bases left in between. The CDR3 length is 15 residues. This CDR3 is CASSRSRSGANVLTF. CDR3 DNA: TGTGCCAGTAGCCGGAGCCGCTCTGGGGCCAACGTCCTGACTTTC.